The rows below give T cell receptor delta chains drawn from one sample of a study of Vδ1+ human thymocytes. TCRdb processed the multiplex PCR reads again with the CATT caller. In the table there are 70,000 to 90,000 delta-chain clones, approximately 30% of which are singletons. The material sequenced was Vdelta1+ gamma-delta thymocytes from the thymus. These receptors originate from a boy under two years old who had congenital heart surgery. The CDR3 runs from the conserved cysteine through the conserved F or W. A D gene is named only where the DNA matches it firmly. Expanded clones get a size class; other rows say once, few or many, or leave the size out.

TRDD2,-,TRDJ1,TRDV1,CALGEQRPDLPGTDKLIF,TGTGCTCTTGGGGAACAGCGCCCTGACCTTCCTGGCACCGATAAACTCATCTTT
TRDD3,-,TRDJ1,TRDV1,CALGAYFPIFVLGVYTDKLIF,TGTGCTCTTGGGGCCTACTTTCCCATTTTCGTACTGGGGGTCTACACCGATAAACTCATCTTT
TRDD3,-,TRDJ1,TRDV2,CACDNIVLGDTRPPYTDKLIF,TGTGCCTGTGACAACATAGTACTGGGGGATACGCGACCTCCTTACACCGATAAACTCATCTTT
TRDD3,-,TRDJ1,TRDV1,CALREGLLDVLGVPYTDKLIF,TGTGCTCTTAGGGAAGGCCTTCTTGACGTACTGGGGGTCCCGTACACCGATAAACTCATCTTT
-,-,TRDJ1,TRDV1,CALGEIRQLSDKLIF,TGTGCTCTTGGGGAGATCCGCCAACTGAGCGATAAACTCATCTTT
-,-,TRDJ1,TRDV1,CALGETPHLTHSCGGSDKLIF,TGTGCTCTTGGGGAAACCCCCCATCTTACTCACTCCTGCGGCGGGTCCGATAAACTCATCTTT
TRDD3,few,TRDJ2,TRDV1,CALGELPPWPVHYRGIIVLTAQLFF,TGTGCTCTTGGGGAACTCCCCCCCTGGCCAGTCCATTACAGGGGGATAATTGTCCTGACAGCACAACTCTTCTTT
-,-,TRDJ3,TRDV2,CACDTGLPSYISGDTHWYTRQMFF,TGTGCCTGTGACACCGGTCTTCCTTCCTACATATCGGGGGATACGCACTGGTACACCCGACAGATGTTTTTC
TRDD3,few,TRDJ1,TRDV1,CALGEHVIPPSYWGIRGQAGKLIF,TGTGCTCTTGGGGAACACGTCATCCCCCCCTCGTACTGGGGGATACGCGGCCAAGCAGGCAAACTCATCTTT
-,-,TRDJ1,TRDV1,CALGYSSRGHYFSGGLYTDKLIF,TGTGCTCTTGGGTACTCTTCTCGTGGCCATTACTTCTCGGGGGGCCTGTACACCGATAAACTCATCTTT
-,-,TRDJ1,TRDV1,CALGELPRGWGVTYTDKLIF,TGTGCTCTTGGGGAACTACCGAGGGGGTGGGGGGTAACATACACCGATAAACTCATCTTT
TRDD3,-,TRDJ1,TRDV1,CALGELRLYRWGYTDKLIF,TGTGCTCTTGGGGAGTTACGCCTCTATCGCTGGGGGTACACCGACAAACTCATCTTT
TRDD3,-,TRDJ1,TRDV1,CALGELHPYLWGTTDKLIF,TGTGCTCTTGGGGAACTTCATCCTTATCTTTGGGGGACCACCGATAAACTCATCTTT
-,few,TRDJ1,TRDV1,CALGVASRSRWYTDKLIF,TGTGCTCTTGGGGTAGCATCCCGTAGTCGTTGGTACACCGATAAACTCATCTTT
TRDD3,-,TRDJ1,TRDV2,CACDTGIPIGLIF,TGTGCCTGTGACACCGGGATACCAATAGGACTCATCTTT
-,-,TRDJ1,TRDV1,CALLATRVTSPRYTDKLIF,TGTGCTCTTCTTGCAACACGGGTTACCTCCCCTCGTTACACCGATAAACTCATCTTT
-,medium-sized,TRDJ1,TRDV2,CACDPFQTDKLIF,TGTGCCTGTGACCCCTTTCAGACCGATAAACTCATCTTT
TRDD3,few,TRDJ1,TRDV1,CALGEFRGFPLGEGRRVDKLIF,TGTGCTCTTGGGGAATTTCGAGGCTTTCCACTGGGGGAAGGGCGTCGCGTCGATAAACTCATCTTT
TRDD3,-,TRDJ1,TRDV1,CALGPRRRLGIYTDKLIF,TGTGCTCTTGGGCCCCGACGTCGACTGGGGATATACACCGATAAACTCATCTTT
TRDD3,-,TRDJ1,TRDV1,CALGELRSWGIRDDKLIF,TGTGCTCTTGGGGAACTAAGAAGCTGGGGGATACGGGACGATAAACTCATCTTT
-,-,TRDJ1,TRDV1,CALGELEASEGDYTDKLIF,TGTGCTCTTGGGGAACTAGAAGCTAGCGAGGGAGACTACACCGATAAACTCATCTTT
-,few,TRDJ1,TRDV2,CACDTNDKLIF,TGTGCCTGTGACACAAACGATAAACTCATCTTT
-,-,TRDJ1,TRDV1,CALGDPLLPSATLGVTMNTDKLIF,TGTGCTCTTGGGGACCCTCTCCTTCCTTCTGCTACCCTGGGGGTCACAATGAACACCGATAAACTCATCTTT
-,-,TRDJ1,TRDV1,CALGEVGQPTTAPGWYTDKLIF,TGTGCTCTTGGGGAAGTAGGGCAGCCAACTACAGCCCCAGGGTGGTACACCGATAAACTCATCTTT
TRDD3,few,TRDJ1,TRDV1,CALGEPFLRGVLGDTLRGLIF,TGTGCTCTTGGGGAACCCTTCCTGCGGGGCGTACTGGGGGATACGCTACGAGGACTCATCTTT
-,once,TRDJ1,TRDV1,CALGELAPFLLGDYTDKLIF,TGTGCTCTTGGGGAACTCGCCCCCTTCCTACTGGGGGACTACACCGATAAACTCATCTTT
TRDD3,few,TRDJ1,TRDV1,CALGGLYSGGYSDKLIF,TGTGCTCTTGGGGGCCTCTACTCTGGGGGATACTCCGATAAACTCATCTTT
TRDD3,-,TRDJ1,TRDV1,CALGDLLRWGIRWSDKLIF,TGTGCTCTTGGGGACTTGCTACGGTGGGGGATACGCTGGTCCGATAAACTCATCTTT
TRDD3,few,TRDJ1,TRDV2,CACDTEEGRGILPRDKLIF,TGTGCCTGTGACACCGAGGAGGGACGGGGGATACTCCCCCGCGATAAACTCATCTTT
TRDD3,few,TRDJ1,TRDV1,CALGESRGGFLQLGDTTDKLIF,TGTGCTCTTGGGGAAAGTCGGGGTGGCTTCCTGCAACTGGGGGATACAACCGATAAACTCATCTTT
-,few,TRDJ1,TRDV1,CALGNPLPLPTRDTLPYTDKLIF,TGTGCTCTTGGGAACCCTCTACCTCTTCCTACGAGGGATACCCTACCGTACACCGATAAACTCATCTTT
TRDD3,-,TRDJ1,TRDV1,CALGKGSSGGPDKLIF,TGTGCTCTTGGGAAAGGTTCTTCTGGGGGCCCCGATAAACTCATCTTT
-,-,TRDJ1,TRDV1,CALGEPIPPRKGMLKLIF,TGTGCTCTTGGGGAGCCCATTCCTCCCCGAAAGGGGATGTTGAAACTCATCTTT
TRDD3,-,TRDJ1,TRDV1,CALGEVLGGLDKLIF,TGTGCTCTTGGGGAAGTACTGGGGGGCCTCGATAAACTCATCTTT
-,-,TRDJ1,TRDV1,CALGELRRLPTLWGIFASDKLIF,TGTGCTCTTGGGGAACTACGACGCCTTCCTACCCTCTGGGGGATATTTGCCAGCGATAAACTCATCTTT
-,few,TRDJ1,TRDV1,CALGELGPLPLPPPYTDKLIF,TGTGCTCTTGGGGAACTTGGGCCACTCCCGTTGCCACCACCGTACACCGATAAACTCATCTTT
-,few,TRDJ1,TRDV1,CALGEADGLPRELRTDKLIF,TGTGCTCTTGGGGAGGCGGACGGCCTTCCCAGAGAGCTTAGGACCGATAAACTCATCTTT
TRDD3,-,TRDJ1,TRDV1,CALGELGGYADKLIF,TGTGCTCTTGGGGAACTCGGAGGATACGCCGATAAACTCATCTTT
-,few,TRDJ1,TRDV1,CALGANYGRAENRRTDKLIF,TGTGCTCTTGGGGCTAACTACGGGCGGGCGGAGAATCGACGAACCGATAAACTCATCTTT
-,-,TRDJ1,TRDV3,CALKDTDKLIF,TGTGCCCTCAAGGACACCGATAAACTCATCTTT
TRDD3,-,TRDJ1,TRDV1,CALGEPFLRYPDWGIRRSYTDKLIF,TGTGCTCTTGGGGAACCTTTCCTACGTTACCCCGACTGGGGGATACGGAGGAGCTACACCGATAAACTCATCTTT
TRDD3,few,TRDJ1,TRDV1,CALGELMTSLRTGGYQPRYFSTDKLIF,TGTGCTCTTGGGGAACTAATGACTTCCCTTCGTACTGGGGGATATCAACCCCGGTATTTTTCCACCGATAAACTCATCTTT
-,-,TRDJ2,TRDV2,CACDNLPLFLTAQLFF,TGTGCCTGTGACAACCTTCCCCTCTTTTTGACAGCACAACTCTTCTTT
-,-,TRDJ1,TRDV1,CALGEFRLPIGNGFGILTDKLIF,TGTGCTCTTGGGGAATTCCGTCTTCCTATTGGAAACGGATTCGGGATACTAACCGATAAACTCATCTTT
TRDD3,few,TRDJ1,TRDV1,CALGEPASYPPRYWGIPTYTDKLIF,TGTGCTCTTGGGGAGCCGGCTTCCTACCCGCCGCGGTACTGGGGGATACCGACGTACACCGATAAACTCATCTTT
TRDD3,-,TRDJ4,TRDV2,CACDTGPDPNLLGEARQHDTARPLIF,TGTGCCTGTGACACAGGACCCGACCCGAACCTACTGGGGGAGGCTAGACAACATGATACTGCCAGACCCCTGATCTTT
TRDD3,-,TRDJ1,TRDV1,CALGELLLGDNTDKLIF,TGTGCTCTTGGGGAACTCCTCCTGGGGGACAACACCGATAAACTCATCTTT
-,-,TRDJ1,TRDV1,CALGAVSREADKLIF,TGTGCTCTTGGGGCGGTCTCCCGAGAAGCCGATAAACTCATCTTT
TRDD3,few,TRDJ1,TRDV1,CALGELGLGIARLEGLTDKLIF,TGTGCTCTTGGGGAATTGGGACTGGGGATAGCGCGCTTAGAAGGGCTCACCGATAAACTCATCTTT